This T cell receptor beta chain is from a study of T cells in Graves' hyperthyroidism and ophthalmopathy. In the study overall: Staff took peripheral blood when the initial diagnosis was made, before any treatment began.

RNA transcripts provided the source from which TCR beta CDR3 regions were amplified. HTBI primers were the set used in a first-round RT-PCR of the TCR CDR3. TCRdb reanalysed the multiplex PCR reads using MiXCR and keeps one entry per CDR3 protein. The data show about 560,000 distinct CDR3 sequences, with 16% seen just once and 18% held by the top ten. The sequence came from a woman in her late teens or twenties with Graves' hyperthyroidism. The specimen was blood.

CDR3 in amino acids: CASSINRKTNEKLFF. CDR3 nucleotide sequence: TGTGCCAGTAGTATAAACAGGAAGACTAATGAAAAACTGTTTTTT. V gene TRBV19 combines with J gene TRBJ1-4; weak D call: TRBD1 (5 bases). V lost 2 bases to trimming and J lost 2 bases, with 9 bases between them. The CDR3 has 15 amino acids. Germline V gene data show CDR1 as LNHDA and CDR2 as SQIVND (reference sequence).